Reported below is one TCR beta chain. This sample was taken from a study of cytomegalovirus exposure and HLA in healthy donors. The PCR was carried out with 60 Vbeta primers and 13 Jbeta primers. Clones were read by immunoSEQ multiplex PCR, and TCRdb kept only the in-frame ones, dropping some. The sample consists of some 98,000 clones, roughly 81% of them appearing once. This CDR3 has 17 amino acids. The V segment lost 3 bases and the J segment 1 base; nucleotides outside the gene matches: 9. CDR1 and CDR2 from the germline V gene are LNHDA and SQIVND (reference sequence). V usage is TRBV19 and J usage is TRBJ2-3; TRBD1 matches at 8 bases. This clonotype was obtained from a man aged 35-49 years in good health and CMV-seronegative. Sequencing input: PBMCs. The CDR3 spells CASSIMGTGGRTDTQYF. The CDR3 bases are TGTGCCAGTAGTATTATGGGAACAGGGGGTCGCACAGATACGCAGTATTTT.